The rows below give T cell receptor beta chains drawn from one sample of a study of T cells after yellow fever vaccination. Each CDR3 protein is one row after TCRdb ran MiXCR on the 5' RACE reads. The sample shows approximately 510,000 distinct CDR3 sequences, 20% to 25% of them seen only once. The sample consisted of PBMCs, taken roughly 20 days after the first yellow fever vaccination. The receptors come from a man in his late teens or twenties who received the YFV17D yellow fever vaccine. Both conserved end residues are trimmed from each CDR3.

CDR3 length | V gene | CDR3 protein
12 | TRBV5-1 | ASSHAARNTEAF
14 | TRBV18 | ASSPAGRVRPYEQY
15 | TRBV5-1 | ASSQSRLAGYQETQY
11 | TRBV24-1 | ATSLLGGTEAF
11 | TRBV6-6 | ASQQNSGNTIY
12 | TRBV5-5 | ASTIASGINEQF
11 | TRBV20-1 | SARDTVPETQY
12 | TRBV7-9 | ASSLSGSRQPQH
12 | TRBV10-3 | AIRSGRGKETQY
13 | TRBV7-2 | ASSLAGTNTGELF
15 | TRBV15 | ATSRLRAGGRQETQY
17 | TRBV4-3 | ASSHRTGLAGESTDTQY
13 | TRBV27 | ASSLKGTYLYEQY
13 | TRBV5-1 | ASSLEAGDGDTQY
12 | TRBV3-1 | ASSHPGQGWKLF
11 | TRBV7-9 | ASSRDTQREAF
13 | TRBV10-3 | AIRKDRGDTNEQF
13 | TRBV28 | ASSWGQGRQETQY
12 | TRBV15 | ATSRDLGPDTQY
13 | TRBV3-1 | ASSQDSGQHYGYT